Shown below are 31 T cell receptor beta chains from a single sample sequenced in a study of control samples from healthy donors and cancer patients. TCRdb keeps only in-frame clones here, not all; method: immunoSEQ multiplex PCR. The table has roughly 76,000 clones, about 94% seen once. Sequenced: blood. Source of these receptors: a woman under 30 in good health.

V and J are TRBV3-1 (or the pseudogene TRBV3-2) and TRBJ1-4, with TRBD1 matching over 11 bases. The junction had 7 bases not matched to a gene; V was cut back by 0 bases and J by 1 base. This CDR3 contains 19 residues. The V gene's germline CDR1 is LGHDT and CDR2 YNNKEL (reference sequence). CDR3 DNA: TGTGCCAGCAGCCAAGACCCCGGACAGGGGGCGGGAACTAATGAAAAACTGTTTTTT. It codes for CASSQDPGQGAGTNEKLFF.

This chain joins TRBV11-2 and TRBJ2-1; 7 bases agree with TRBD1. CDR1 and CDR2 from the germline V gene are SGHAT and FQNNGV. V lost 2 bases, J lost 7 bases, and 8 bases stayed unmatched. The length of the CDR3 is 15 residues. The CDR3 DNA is TGTGCCAGCAGCTTATATAGACAGGGATTAAATGAGCAGTTCTTC. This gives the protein CASSLYRQGLNEQFF.

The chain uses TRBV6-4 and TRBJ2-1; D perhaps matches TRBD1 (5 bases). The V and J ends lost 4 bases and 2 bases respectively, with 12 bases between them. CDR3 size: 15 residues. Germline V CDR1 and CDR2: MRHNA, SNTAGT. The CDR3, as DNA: TGTGCCAGCAGTGTTGCAGGGTCGCCCTACAATGAGCAGTTCTTC. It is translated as CASSVAGSPYNEQFF.

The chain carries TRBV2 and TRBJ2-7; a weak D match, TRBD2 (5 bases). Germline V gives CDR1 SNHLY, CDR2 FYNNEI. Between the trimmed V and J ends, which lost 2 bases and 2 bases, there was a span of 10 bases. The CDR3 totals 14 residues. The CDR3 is CASSEPDGTYEQYF. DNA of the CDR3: TGTGCCAGCAGTGAACCGGACGGGACCTACGAGCAGTACTTC.

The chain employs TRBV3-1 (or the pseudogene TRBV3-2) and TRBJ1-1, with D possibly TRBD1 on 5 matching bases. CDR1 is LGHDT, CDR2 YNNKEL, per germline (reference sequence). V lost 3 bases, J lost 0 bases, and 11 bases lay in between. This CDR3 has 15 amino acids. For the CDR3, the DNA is TGTGCCAGCAGCCACAGGGCCGTTATGAACACTGAAGCTTTCTTT. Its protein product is CASSHRAVMNTEAFF.

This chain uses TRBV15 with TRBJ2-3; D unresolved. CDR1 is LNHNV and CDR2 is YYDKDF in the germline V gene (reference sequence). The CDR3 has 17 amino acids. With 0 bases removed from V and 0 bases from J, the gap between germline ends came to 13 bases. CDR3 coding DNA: TGTGCCACCAGCAGAGATTATACAACGTCTAGCACAGATACGCAGTATTTT. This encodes CATSRDYTTSSTDTQYF.

The CDR3 loop is CATSDLGDRAYEQYF. The CDR3 DNA follows: TGTGCCACCAGTGATTTGGGGGACAGGGCCTACGAGCAGTACTTC. The chain joins TRBV24-1 to TRBJ2-7, with 9 bases aligning to TRBD1. Per germline, CDR1 KGHDR and CDR2 SFDVKD. The CDR3 spans 15 residues. V dropped 0 bases and J dropped 2; count of bases not matched to a gene: 1.

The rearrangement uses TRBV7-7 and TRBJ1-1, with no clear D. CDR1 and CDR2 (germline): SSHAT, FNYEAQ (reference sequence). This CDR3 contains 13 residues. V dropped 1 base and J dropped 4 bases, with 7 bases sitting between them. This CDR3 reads CASSLESGTEAFF. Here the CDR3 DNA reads TGTGCCAGCAGCTTAGAGTCTGGCACTGAAGCTTTCTTT.

CDR3 sequence: CASRYHRTGTTGELFF. CDR3 coding DNA: TGTGCCAGCAGATACCACCGGACAGGTACCACCGGGGAGCTGTTTTTT. The chain uses TRBV28 and TRBJ2-2; 7 nucleotides line up with TRBD1. The V and J ends lost 6 bases and 4 bases, in that order; junction bases with no gene match: 11. Germline V gene data show CDR1 as MDHEN and CDR2 as SYDVKM. This CDR3 has 16 amino acids.

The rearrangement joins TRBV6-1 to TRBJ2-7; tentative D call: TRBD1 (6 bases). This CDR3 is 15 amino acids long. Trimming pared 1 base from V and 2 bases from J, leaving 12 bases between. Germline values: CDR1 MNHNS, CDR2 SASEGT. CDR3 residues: CASSEVRTDPYEQYF. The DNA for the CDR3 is TGTGCCAGCAGTGAAGTTCGGACAGACCCCTACGAGCAGTACTTC.

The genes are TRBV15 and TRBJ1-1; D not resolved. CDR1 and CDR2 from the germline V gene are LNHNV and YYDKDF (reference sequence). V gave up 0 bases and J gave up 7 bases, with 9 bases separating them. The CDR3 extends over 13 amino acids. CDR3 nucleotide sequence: TGTGCCACCAGCAGAGATCATGGAGGTGAAGCTTTCTTT. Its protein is CATSRDHGGEAFF.

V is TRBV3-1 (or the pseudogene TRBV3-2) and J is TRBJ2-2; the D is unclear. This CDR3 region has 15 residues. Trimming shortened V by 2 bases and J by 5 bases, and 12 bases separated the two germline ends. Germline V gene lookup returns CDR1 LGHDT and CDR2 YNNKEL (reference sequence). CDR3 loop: CASSQRAWVTGELFF. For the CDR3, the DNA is TGTGCCAGCAGCCAACGTGCATGGGTGACCGGGGAGCTGTTTTTT.

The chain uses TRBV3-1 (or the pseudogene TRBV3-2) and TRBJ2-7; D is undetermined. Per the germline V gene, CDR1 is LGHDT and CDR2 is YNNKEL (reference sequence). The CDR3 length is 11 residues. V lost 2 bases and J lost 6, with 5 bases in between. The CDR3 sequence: CASSQLSEQYF. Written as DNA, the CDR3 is TGTGCCAGCAGCCAATTGAGCGAGCAGTACTTC.

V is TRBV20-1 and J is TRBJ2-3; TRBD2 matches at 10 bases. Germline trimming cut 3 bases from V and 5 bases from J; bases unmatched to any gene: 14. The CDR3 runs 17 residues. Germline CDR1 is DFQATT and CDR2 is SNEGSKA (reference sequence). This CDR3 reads CSASYMTSGGVGDTQYF. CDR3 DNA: TGCAGTGCTAGTTATATGACGAGCGGGGGGGTAGGAGATACGCAGTATTTT.

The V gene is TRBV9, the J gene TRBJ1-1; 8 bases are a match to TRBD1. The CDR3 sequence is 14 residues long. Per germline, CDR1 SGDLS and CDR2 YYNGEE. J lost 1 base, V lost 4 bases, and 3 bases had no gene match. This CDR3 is CASSFTGGNTEAFF. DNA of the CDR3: TGTGCCAGCAGCTTTACAGGGGGGAACACTGAAGCTTTCTTT.

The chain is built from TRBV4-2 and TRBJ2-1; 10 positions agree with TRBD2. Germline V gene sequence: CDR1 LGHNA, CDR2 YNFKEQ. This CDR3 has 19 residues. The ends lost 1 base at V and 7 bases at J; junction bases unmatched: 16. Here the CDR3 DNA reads TGTGCCAGCAGCCAAGCGGGACTAGCGATTAGGGCAAGGGCTAATGAGCAGTTCTTC. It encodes CASSQAGLAIRARANEQFF.

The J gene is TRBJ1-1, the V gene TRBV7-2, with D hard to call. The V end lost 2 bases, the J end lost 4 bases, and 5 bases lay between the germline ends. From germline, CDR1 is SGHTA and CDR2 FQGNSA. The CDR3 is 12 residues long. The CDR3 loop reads CASSLHGTEAFF. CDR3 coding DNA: TGTGCCAGCAGCTTACACGGCACTGAAGCTTTCTTT.

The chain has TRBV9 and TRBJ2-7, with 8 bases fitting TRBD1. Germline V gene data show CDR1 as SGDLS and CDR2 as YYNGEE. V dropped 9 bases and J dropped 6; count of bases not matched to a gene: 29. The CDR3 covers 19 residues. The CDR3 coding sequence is TGTGCCACCCTAAGTTATTGTGGACAGGGCCAGAGGTTTTTGTTCGAGCAGTACTTC. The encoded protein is CATLSYCGQGQRFLFEQYF.

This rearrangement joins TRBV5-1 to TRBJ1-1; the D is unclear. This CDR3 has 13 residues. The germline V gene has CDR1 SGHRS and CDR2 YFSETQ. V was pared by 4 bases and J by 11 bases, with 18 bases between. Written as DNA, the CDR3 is TGCGCCAGCAGCGAAGGAAGGGATTTACGGGCTTTCTTT. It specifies CASSEGRDLRAFF. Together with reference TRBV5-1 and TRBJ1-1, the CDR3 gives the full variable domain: KAGVTQTPRYLIKTRGQQVTLSCSPISGHRSVSWYQQTPGQGLQFLFEYFSETQRNKGNFPGRFSGRQFSNSRSEMNVSTLELGDSALYLCASSEGRDLRAFFGQGTRLTVV.

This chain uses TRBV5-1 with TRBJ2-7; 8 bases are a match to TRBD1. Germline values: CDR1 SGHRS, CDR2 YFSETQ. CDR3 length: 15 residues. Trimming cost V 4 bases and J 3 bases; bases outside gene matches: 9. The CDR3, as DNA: TGCGCCAGCAGCACCAAAGCAGGGGGCGGCTACGAGCAGTACTTC. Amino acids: CASSTKAGGGYEQYF.

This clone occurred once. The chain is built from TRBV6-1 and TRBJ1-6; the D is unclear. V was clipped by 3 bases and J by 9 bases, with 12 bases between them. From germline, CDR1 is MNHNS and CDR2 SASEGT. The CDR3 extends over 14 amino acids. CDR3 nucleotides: TGTGCCAGCAGTGACCGGGTCCTACTTTCACCCCTCCACTTT. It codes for CASSDRVLLSPLHF.

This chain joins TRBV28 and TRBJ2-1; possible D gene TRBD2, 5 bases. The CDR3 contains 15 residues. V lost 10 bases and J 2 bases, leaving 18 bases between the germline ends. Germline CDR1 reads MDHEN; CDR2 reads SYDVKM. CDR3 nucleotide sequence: TGTGCCATTCGCCCTCGCGGGCCTACCTACAATGAGCAGTTCTTC. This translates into CAIRPRGPTYNEQFF. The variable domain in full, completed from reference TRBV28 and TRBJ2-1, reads DVKVTQSSRYLVKRTGEKVFLECVQDMDHENMFWYRQDPGLGLRLIYFSYDVKMKEKGDIPEGYSVSREKKERFSLILESASTNQTSMYLCAIRPRGPTYNEQFFGPGTRLTVL.

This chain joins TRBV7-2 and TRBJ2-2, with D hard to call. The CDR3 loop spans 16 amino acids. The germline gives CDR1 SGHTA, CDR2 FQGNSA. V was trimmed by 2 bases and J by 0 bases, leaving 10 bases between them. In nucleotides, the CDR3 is TGTGCCAGCAGCTTACAAGGGATTTCGAACACCGGGGAGCTGTTTTTT. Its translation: CASSLQGISNTGELFF.

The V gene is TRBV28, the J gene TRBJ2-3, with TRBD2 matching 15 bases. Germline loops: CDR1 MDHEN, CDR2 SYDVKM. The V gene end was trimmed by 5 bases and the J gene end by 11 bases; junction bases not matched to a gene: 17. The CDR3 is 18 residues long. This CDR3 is CASSPNRPGLAGGRVQYF. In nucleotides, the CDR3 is TGTGCCAGCAGTCCCAATCGACCGGGACTAGCGGGAGGCCGGGTGCAGTATTTT.

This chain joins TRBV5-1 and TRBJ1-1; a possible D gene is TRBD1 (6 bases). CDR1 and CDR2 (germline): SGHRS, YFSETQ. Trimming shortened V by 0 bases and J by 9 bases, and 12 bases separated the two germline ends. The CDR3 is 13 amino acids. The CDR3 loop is CASSLELQGQAFF. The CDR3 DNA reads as TGCGCCAGCAGCTTGGAACTACAGGGACAAGCTTTCTTT.

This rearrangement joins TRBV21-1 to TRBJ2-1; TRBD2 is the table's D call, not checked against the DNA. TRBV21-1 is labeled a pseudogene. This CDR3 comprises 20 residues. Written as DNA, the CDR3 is TGTGCCAGCGGCGAGGGACTCCCCACGACAACCCACCCCCGTGTCCATGAGCAGTTCTTC. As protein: CASGEGLPTTTHPRVHEQFF.

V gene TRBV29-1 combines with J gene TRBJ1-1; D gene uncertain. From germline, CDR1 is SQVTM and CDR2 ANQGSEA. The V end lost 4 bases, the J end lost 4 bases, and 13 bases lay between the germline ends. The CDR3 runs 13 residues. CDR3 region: CSVVGRGGTEAFF. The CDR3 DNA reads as TGCAGCGTTGTAGGCCGGGGAGGCACTGAAGCTTTCTTT.

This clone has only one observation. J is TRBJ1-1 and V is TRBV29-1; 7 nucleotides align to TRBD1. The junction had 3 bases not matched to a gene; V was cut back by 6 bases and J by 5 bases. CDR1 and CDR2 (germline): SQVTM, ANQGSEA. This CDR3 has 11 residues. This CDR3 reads CSVATGTEAFF. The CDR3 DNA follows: TGCAGCGTGGCGACAGGGACTGAAGCTTTCTTT.

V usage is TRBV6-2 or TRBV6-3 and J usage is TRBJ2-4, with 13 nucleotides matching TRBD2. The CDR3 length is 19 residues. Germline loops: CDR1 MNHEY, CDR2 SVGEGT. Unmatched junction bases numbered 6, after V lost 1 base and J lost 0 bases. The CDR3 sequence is CASSYLGTSGIIAKNIQYF. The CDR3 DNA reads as TGTGCCAGCAGTTACTTGGGGACTAGCGGGATCATAGCCAAAAACATTCAGTACTTC.

CDR3 coding DNA: TGCGCCAGCAGCCAAGATTTTAGCCAGGGGGCAGATACGCAGTATTTT. This codes for CASSQDFSQGADTQYF. This chain uses TRBV4-3 with TRBJ2-3; 7 nucleotides align to TRBD1. Per the germline V gene, CDR1 is LGHNA and CDR2 is YSLEER. The CDR3 is 16 amino acids. V was clipped by 0 bases and J by 4 bases; unmatched bases: 7.

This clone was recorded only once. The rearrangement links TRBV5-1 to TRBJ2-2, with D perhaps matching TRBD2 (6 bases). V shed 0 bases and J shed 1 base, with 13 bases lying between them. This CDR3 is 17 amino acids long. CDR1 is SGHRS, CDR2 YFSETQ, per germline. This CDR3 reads CASSLEFGGKNTGELFF. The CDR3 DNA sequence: TGCGCCAGCAGCTTGGAATTTGGCGGGAAGAACACCGGGGAGCTGTTTTTT.